These 21 T cell receptor beta chains share one sample of origin, sequenced in a study of shared clonotypes between healthy human individuals. TCRdb's table, derived via immunoSEQ multiplex PCR, lists solely in-frame clones and lacks some. The sample shows about 1 million clones, about 76% of them seen only once. Specimen: memory CD4+ T cells sorted from blood. Subset defined: CD45RA-negative fraction. These receptor sequences come from a young man in good health.

The J gene is TRBJ2-3, the V gene TRBV7-3, with D unclear. CDR3 length: 13 amino acids. V shed 5 bases and J shed 4 bases, with 10 bases lying between them. Germline CDR1 and CDR2: SGHTA and FQGTGA. This CDR3 is CASSPMHSDTQYF. The CDR3, as DNA: TGTGCCAGCAGCCCAATGCATTCAGATACGCAGTATTTT.

This chain uses TRBV11-1 with TRBJ2-3, with 11 bases that match TRBD2. Germline V gene sequence: CDR1 SGHAT, CDR2 FQDESV (reference sequence). This CDR3 is built from 16 residues. V trimming: 5 bases; J trimming: 4 bases; junction bases outside the gene matches: 8. The CDR3 coding sequence is TGTGCCAGCAGCCCATTAGCGGGGGGGCCAGCAGATACGCAGTATTTT. Its protein is CASSPLAGGPADTQYF.

This clone was detected many times. The chain uses TRBV10-1 and TRBJ2-7, with D possibly TRBD2 on 6 matching bases. CDR1 and CDR2 from the germline V gene are WNHNN and SYGVQD (reference sequence). This CDR3 has 14 amino acids. The V and J ends lost 0 bases and 7 bases respectively, with 13 bases between them. Here the CDR3 reads CASSESAGTREQYF. CDR3 in DNA: TGCGCCAGCAGTGAGTCGGCGGGGACGAGGGAGCAGTACTTC.

V usage is TRBV6-5 and J usage is TRBJ2-6; D not certain. Deletions cut 6 bases from V and 2 bases from J, with 11 bases between. CDR1 MNHEY and CDR2 SVGAGI come from the germline V gene. This CDR3 is 15 amino acids long. CDR3 region: CASSRRNTGANVLTF. The CDR3 nucleotides are TGTGCCAGCAGCAGAAGAAATACTGGGGCCAACGTCCTGACTTTC.

This chain connects TRBV27 to TRBJ2-3; the D gene is possibly TRBD2 (5 bases). CDR1 is MNHEY and CDR2 is SMNVEV in the germline V gene (reference sequence). Trimming removed 10 bases at V and 0 bases at J, with 14 bases between. This CDR3 spans 14 amino acids. DNA for the CDR3: TGTGCCACGCAGGTGACGGGGAGCACAGATACGCAGTATTTT. Encoded protein: CATQVTGSTDTQYF.

The rearrangement joins TRBV6-1 to TRBJ2-3, with D perhaps TRBD1 (5 bases). Germline values: CDR1 MNHNS, CDR2 SASEGT. V lost 4 bases, J lost 2 bases, and 13 bases lay in between. The CDR3 spans 15 residues. This chain's CDR3 is CASSALQGPTDTQYF. The CDR3 DNA is TGTGCCAGCAGTGCCCTTCAGGGCCCCACAGATACGCAGTATTTT.

Here the CDR3 reads CASSESGRETQYF. The DNA for the CDR3 is TGTGCCAGCAGCGAGAGCGGGAGGGAGACCCAGTACTTC. The chain recombines TRBV9 with TRBJ2-5; TRBD2 matches 9 bases. CDR1 and CDR2 (germline): SGDLS, YYNGEE. J was trimmed by 5 bases and V by 3 bases; bases with no gene match: 2. This CDR3 spans 13 amino acids.

The rearrangement links TRBV6-5 to TRBJ1-5, with TRBD1 as a possible D gene (6 bases). CDR1 is MNHEY and CDR2 is SVGAGI in the germline V gene. The CDR3 contains 13 residues. Trimming took off 4 bases at V and 9 bases at J, with 13 bases between the two ends. The CDR3 sequence: CASSSQGRTPQHF. The CDR3 DNA sequence: TGTGCCAGCAGTTCTCAGGGGCGGACGCCCCAGCATTTT.

The rearrangement joins TRBV5-1 to TRBJ2-1, with D perhaps TRBD2 (6 bases). Per the germline V gene, CDR1 is SGHRS and CDR2 is YFSETQ. V lost 4 bases and J lost 0, with 17 bases in between. This CDR3 is built from 17 residues. The DNA for the CDR3 is TGCGCCAGCAGCCCGATTTTAGCGGTGTCCTCCTACAATGAGCAGTTCTTC. Its protein product is CASSPILAVSSYNEQFF.

Remarks on this clone: The identical CDR3 is also encoded by other nucleotide sequences in the sample. The chain joins TRBV5-1 to TRBJ2-3, with TRBD2 identical over 10 bases. Germline lookup yields CDR1 SGHRS and CDR2 YFSETQ. This CDR3 has 15 residues. The trim removed 1 base at V and 6 bases at J, leaving 5 bases unmatched. The DNA for the CDR3 is TGCGCCAGCAGCTTGAGCGGGGGGGCAGTTGATACGCAGTATTTT. Residues: CASSLSGGAVDTQYF.

This clone has more than one count but fewer than ten. The chain links TRBV7-9 to TRBJ2-7; perhaps TRBD2 as D (6 bases). Germline assignment: CDR1 SEHNR and CDR2 FQNEAQ (reference sequence). Trimming cost V 5 bases and J 2 bases, with 16 bases left between them. The CDR3 covers 15 residues. This CDR3 is CASSRGDLPTYEQYF. The CDR3 nucleotides read TGTGCCAGCAGCCGAGGGGACTTACCTACCTACGAGCAGTACTTC. The entire variable domain, with the rest obtained from reference TRBV7-9 and TRBJ2-7, is as follows: DTGVSQNPRHKITKRGQNVTFRCDPISEHNRLYWYRQTLGQGPEFLTYFQNEAQLEKSRLLSDRFSAERPKGSFSTLEIQRTEQGDSAMYLCASSRGDLPTYEQYFGPGTRLTVT.

This chain connects TRBV4-1 to TRBJ2-7, with D perhaps matching TRBD2 (6 bases). The germline CDR1 and CDR2 sequences are MGHRA and YSYEKL. V lost 1 base to trimming and J lost 3 bases, with 22 bases between them. The CDR3 length is 18 residues. CDR3 nucleotide sequence: TGCGCCAGCAGCCAAGGATTAGGGTCGGGGCGCGGGGTCTACGAGCAGTACTTC. It specifies CASSQGLGSGRGVYEQYF.

In regard to this clone: This may arise from a read error, as a much more abundant clone is one base away. The chain joins TRBV28 to TRBJ2-2; no reliable D call. Trimming cost V 6 bases and J 1 base, with 3 bases left between them. Germline V lookup: CDR1 MDHEN, CDR2 SYDVKM. The CDR3 totals 12 residues. The chain's CDR3 is CASSGNTGELFF. The CDR3 DNA reads TGTGCCAGCAGCGGGAACACCGGGGAGCTGTTTTTT.

Here the CDR3 reads CASSPPAAPSYEQYF. For the CDR3, the DNA is TGTGCCAGCTCACCACCAGCGGCCCCCTCCTACGAGCAGTACTTC. This rearrangement joins TRBV18 to TRBJ2-7; D is perhaps TRBD2 (5 bases). The CDR3 has 15 amino acids. With 0 bases removed from V and 0 bases from J, the gap between germline ends came to 9 bases. Germline CDR1 is KGHSH and CDR2 is LQKENI.

This clone occurred once. The chain uses TRBV7-3 and TRBJ2-2; possibly TRBD1 or TRBD2 for D (5 bases each). Germline assignment: CDR1 SGHTA and CDR2 FQGTGA. This CDR3 contains 15 residues. V lost 2 bases and J lost 13, with 20 bases in between. The CDR3 sequence is CASSLGTATTGRLFF. CDR3 sequence (DNA): TGTGCCAGCAGCTTAGGGACCGCCACAACGGGGCGGCTGTTTTTT.

The chain has TRBV19 and TRBJ2-1, with D maybe TRBD1 (7 bases). The germline V gene has CDR1 LNHDA and CDR2 SQIVND (reference sequence). The CDR3 covers 14 residues. Trimming took off 6 bases at V and 3 bases at J, with 12 bases between the two ends. The CDR3 protein is CASSAGQSYNEQFF. The CDR3 DNA sequence: TGTGCCAGTAGCGCGGGACAGAGCTACAATGAGCAGTTCTTC.

This clone was observed once. A far bigger clonotype differs at one base, so this is likely a read error. The CDR3 does not end in the conserved phenylalanine or tryptophan, so this is likely a read error. V usage is TRBV11-2 and J usage is TRBJ1-1; no definite D call. Germline values: CDR1 SGHAT, CDR2 FQNNGV. V lost 1 base to trimming and J lost 1 base, with 16 bases between them. This CDR3 has 17 amino acids. The CDR3 nucleotides read TGTGCCAGCAGCTTAGGAGCCTTTGTTGGGGAGAACACTGAAGCTTTCTCT. Amino acid sequence: CASSLGAFVGENTEAFS.

This chain links TRBV25-1 with TRBJ1-2; a possible D gene is TRBD1 (5 bases). There are 14 residues in the CDR3. Germline V gives CDR1 MGHDK, CDR2 SYGVNS. V shed 2 bases and J shed 3 bases, with 10 bases lying between them. In DNA, the CDR3 is TGTGCCAGCAGTGAACAGGGCATCTACTATGGCTACACCTTC. Encoded protein: CASSEQGIYYGYTF.

In this sample, this clone turned up a few times. The chain is built from TRBV10-3 and TRBJ2-1; D is possibly TRBD1 or TRBD2 (5 bases each). The CDR3 is 15 amino acids. Germline-derived CDR1 and CDR2 are ENHRY and SYGVKD. V was trimmed by 6 bases and J by 0 bases, leaving 12 bases between them. The CDR3 region has the DNA TGTGCCATCAGGGGGGACCTTAGCTCCTACAATGAGCAGTTCTTC. Its translation is CAIRGDLSSYNEQFF.

V gene TRBV29-1 combines with J gene TRBJ2-1; D may be TRBD2 (6 bases). Trimming removed 0 bases at V and 3 bases at J, with 9 bases between. This CDR3 spans 14 amino acids. In germline, CDR1 is SQVTM, CDR2 ANQGSEA. For the CDR3, the DNA is TGCAGCGTTGAAGACCCGGGAGACTACAATGAGCAGTTCTTC. This codes for CSVEDPGDYNEQFF.

V is TRBV14 and J is TRBJ2-5, with 7 bases identical to TRBD1. The CDR3 is made up of 15 amino acids. Germline V gene sequence: CDR1 SGHDN, CDR2 FVKESK. V was pared by 2 bases and J by 4 bases, with 7 bases of the junction left unmatched. The CDR3 DNA is TGTGCCAGCAGCCAATTGAGGGGGCTCGGAGAGACCCAGTACTTC. This codes for CASSQLRGLGETQYF.